A selection of T cell receptor beta chains follows, all from one sample in a study of T cell repertoires in cytomegalovirus infection. No cognate antigen is known for these TCRs. TCRdb re-derived calls from the reads in MiXCR, one entry per CDR3 protein. The data hold hundreds of thousands of distinct CDR3 sequences, with about 30% observed a single time. The sequences come from cultured PBMCs, collected from culture after CMV antigen stimulation. The receptor set was obtained from a human donor in good health (CMV status not recorded). Some clones in this sample may be carry-over from other donors' samples. The CDR3 runs from the conserved cysteine through the conserved F or W. D genes are given only for firm matches. Clone size appears in some rows only: once, few, many, or a class for an expanded clone.

NA | TRBJ2-6 | NA | TRBV19 | TGTGCCAGTAGTATAGATGGCTCTGGGGCCAACGTCCTGACTTTC | CASSIDGSGANVLTF
NA | TRBJ1-5 | few | TRBV4-1 | TGCGCCAGCAGCCCCCTTGGGTATAGCAATCAGCCCCAGCATTTT | CASSPLGYSNQPQHF
TRBD1 | TRBJ1-3 | NA | TRBV18 | TGTGCCAGCTCACCACCCGTGGGACAGAGCTCTGGAAACACCATATATTTT | CASSPPVGQSSGNTIYF
NA | TRBJ2-5 | NA | TRBV5-4 | TGTGCCAGCAGCTTTTCAGCGGCACGGGGTGAGACCCAGTACTTC | CASSFSAARGETQYF
TRBD2 | TRBJ2-3 | NA | TRBV12-3/TRBV12-4 | TGTGCCAGCAGTTTGGGGGGACTAGCGGGAGGGCCGGGCACAGATACGCAGTATTTT | CASSLGGLAGGPGTDTQYF
NA | TRBJ2-2 | NA | TRBV20-1 | TGCAGTGCTATGGGGGGCCCGGGAGGCGGAACCGGGGAGCTGTTTTTT | CSAMGGPGGGTGELFF
TRBD1 | TRBJ2-7 | NA | TRBV6-2/TRBV6-3 | TGTGCCAGCAGTTACTTCCCCGGGACAGTCTCCTACGAGCAGTACTTC | CASSYFPGTVSYEQYF
NA | TRBJ2-3 | many | TRBV7-2 | TGTGCCAGCAGCCCCATAGCGACCACCACAGATACGCAGTATTTT | CASSPIATTTDTQYF
TRBD2 | TRBJ2-1 | NA | TRBV5-6 | TGTGCCAGCAGCAAAGCGGGAGGGCCGGTGCACAATGAGCAGTTCTTC | CASSKAGGPVHNEQFF
NA | TRBJ1-6 | few | TRBV7-2 | TGTGCCAGCGGCATTTATAATTCACCCCTCCACTTT | CASGIYNSPLHF
NA | TRBJ1-4 | NA | TRBV6-1 | TGTGCCAGCAGTGAAGAGGCAGGGAGGATTTTT | CASSEEAGRIF
TRBD1 | TRBJ2-6 | few | TRBV12-3/TRBV12-4 | TGTGCCAGCAGTCCCAGGGGGCCCGGGGCCAACGTCCTGACTTTC | CASSPRGPGANVLTF
NA | TRBJ1-5 | many | TRBV7-2 | TGTGCCAGCAGCTTAGATTACAGTGAAGGGCGGCCCCAGCATTTT | CASSLDYSEGRPQHF
NA | TRBJ2-1 | NA | TRBV6-5 | TGTGCCAGCAGTTGGGAGGCTCGTTTGAATGAGCAGTTCTTC | CASSWEARLNEQFF
NA | TRBJ2-7 | NA | TRBV28 | TGTGCCAGCAGTTTAAATATAATCAGGGGAATTACCCGCGAGCAGTACTTC | CASSLNIIRGITREQYF
TRBD1 | TRBJ1-5 | NA | TRBV7-9 | TGTGCCAGCAGCTTAGATATGGACAGGAAGTATAATCAGCCCCAGCATTTT | CASSLDMDRKYNQPQHF
TRBD2 | TRBJ2-1 | NA | TRBV19 | TGTGCCAGTAGTCCGTTGACTAGCGGGGGCGATGAGCAGTTCTTC | CASSPLTSGGDEQFF
NA | TRBJ1-4 | NA | TRBV2 | TGTGCCAGCAGTGAACTTCAGGAGGCTAATGAAAAACTGTTTTTT | CASSELQEANEKLFF
NA | TRBJ2-7 | few | TRBV11-2 | TGTGCCAGCAGTCCCGTAAGAGGACACGAGCAGTACTTC | CASSPVRGHEQYF
TRBD2 | TRBJ2-1 | NA | TRBV19 | TGTGCCAGTAGTATGGCGGGAGGGCCTATTGAGCAGTTCTTC | CASSMAGGPIEQFF
NA | TRBJ1-1 | many | TRBV6-1 | TGTGCCAGCAGTATGACAGTGAACACTGAAGCTTTCTTT | CASSMTVNTEAFF
NA | TRBJ2-7 | many | TRBV7-4 | TGTGCCAGCAGCTTCTTCAGCGGGCTTACCTACGAGCAGTACTTC | CASSFFSGLTYEQYF
NA | TRBJ1-1 | NA | TRBV19 | TGTGCCAGTAGTTTTGTCCGACCAAACACTGAAGCTTTCTTT | CASSFVRPNTEAFF
NA | TRBJ2-1 | NA | TRBV29-1 | TGCAGCGTTGACTCAGACTCGGGTGAGCAGTTCTTC | CSVDSDSGEQFF
NA | TRBJ2-7 | NA | TRBV6-8 | TGTGCCAGCAGCCAACAGGGAGTCTACGAGCAGTACTTC | CASSQQGVYEQYF
TRBD2 | TRBJ2-7 | NA | TRBV20-1 | TGCAGTGCTAGACTCCGGCTAGCGGGGATCTACGAGCAGTACTTC | CSARLRLAGIYEQYF
NA | TRBJ2-4 | many | TRBV7-2 | TGTGCCAGCAGCTTAGCGGGTTACAATGACAAAAACATTCAGTACTTC | CASSLAGYNDKNIQYF
NA | TRBJ2-7 | NA | TRBV15 | TGTGCCACCAGCAGAGTAATTGCCACTCCCTACGAGCAGTACTTC | CATSRVIATPYEQYF
NA | TRBJ1-4 | few | TRBV12-3/TRBV12-4 | TGTGCCAGCAGTTTCTTCTCTAATGAAAAACTGTTTTTT | CASSFFSNEKLFF
NA | TRBJ1-1 | NA | TRBV11-2 | TGTGCCAGCAGCTTATCGGGGCCTTGGGGTAACACTGAAGCTTTCTTT | CASSLSGPWGNTEAFF
NA | TRBJ2-5 | few | TRBV7-9 | TGTGCCAGCAGCTTAGCGATTGAAGAGACCCAGTACTTC | CASSLAIEETQYF
TRBD1 | TRBJ1-1 | many | TRBV18 | TGTGCCAGCAGCCCTAGGACAGGGGCGAACACTGAAGCTTTCTTT | CASSPRTGANTEAFF
TRBD2 | TRBJ2-1 | NA | TRBV19 | TGTGCCAGTAGCCTGGGACTAGCGCAGTACAATGAGCAGTTCTTC | CASSLGLAQYNEQFF
NA | TRBJ1-2 | NA | TRBV6-4 | TGTGCCAGCAGTGACGCCGGCTCCACGGACTATGGCTACACCTTC | CASSDAGSTDYGYTF
NA | TRBJ1-5 | NA | TRBV6-6 | TGTGCCAGCAGCGGGGGAACCAAGAGGGGGGAATTT | CASSGGTKRGEF
NA | TRBJ2-3 | NA | TRBV4-3 | TGCGCCAGCAGCCGACAATTCACAGATACGCAGTATTTT | CASSRQFTDTQYF
NA | TRBJ1-1 | NA | TRBV7-2 | TGTGCCAGCAGCTTCCGGCCTCTTGAAGCTTTCTTT | CASSFRPLEAFF
TRBD1 | TRBJ2-4 | NA | TRBV7-2 | TGTGCCAGCAGCTCCGGGACAGCAAACATTCAGTACTTC | CASSSGTANIQYF
NA | TRBJ2-6 | NA | TRBV19 | TGTGCCAGCGGACAGACATATTCTTCTGGGGCCAACGTCCTGACTTTC | CASGQTYSSGANVLTF
NA | TRBJ2-5 | NA | TRBV5-1 | TGCGCCAGCAGCCCGGGACCAGCTCAAGAGACCCAGTACTTC | CASSPGPAQETQYF
NA | TRBJ2-4 | many | TRBV7-2 | TGTGCCAGCAGCTCCCCCGGGGTAAACATTCAGTACTTC | CASSSPGVNIQYF
NA | TRBJ1-4 | few | TRBV4-1 | TGCGCCAGCAGCCAAGGTTACGGCGGAACTAATGAAAAACTGTTTTTT | CASSQGYGGTNEKLFF
NA | TRBJ2-1 | NA | TRBV4-1 | TGCGCCAGCAGCCCCGGGGCCGGAGTCAGTGAGCAGTTCTTC | CASSPGAGVSEQFF
NA | TRBJ2-5 | NA | TRBV20-1 | TGCAGTGCTAGAGGGAGCAGGCCAGAAGAGACCCAGTACTTC | CSARGSRPEETQYF
NA | TRBJ2-5 | many | TRBV11-2 | TGTGCCAGCAGTTCCTTTCGCGGGAAACAGACCCAGTACTTC | CASSSFRGKQTQYF
NA | TRBJ2-3 | few | TRBV6-2/TRBV6-3 | TGTGCCAGCAGGAGGCGAGCGGACACAGATACGCAGTATTTT | CASRRRADTDTQYF
TRBD2 | TRBJ2-5 | NA | TRBV4-1 | TGCGCCAGCAGCCGAGGACTAGCGGGCCCCCAAGAGACCCAGTACTTC | CASSRGLAGPQETQYF
NA | TRBJ1-6 | NA | TRBV6-1 | TGTGCCAGCAGTCCGGCTCTCGATTCGTGGTCACCCCTCCACTTT | CASSPALDSWSPLHF
TRBD1 | TRBJ2-1 | NA | TRBV19 | TGTGCCAGTAAGGGGACAGGGGGCTCCTACAATGAGCAGTTCTTC | CASKGTGGSYNEQFF
NA | TRBJ2-7 | few | TRBV19 | TGTGCCAGTAGTTCCCGTACCAACTCAGCCCGATACGAGCAGTACTTC | CASSSRTNSARYEQYF
TRBD1 | TRBJ1-2 | NA | TRBV4-3 | TGCGCCAGCAGCCAAGATCAGAGGACAGGGGCCTATGGCTACACCTTC | CASSQDQRTGAYGYTF
NA | TRBJ2-1 | NA | TRBV4-2 | TGTGCCAGCAGCCAAGAAGCCGGGCCCCGGGGGGCCGACAATGAGCAGTTCTTC | CASSQEAGPRGADNEQFF
NA | TRBJ2-7 | NA | TRBV6-2/TRBV6-3 | TGTGCCAGCAGCCCTCTTCCCGGGTCCTCCTACGAGCAGTACTTC | CASSPLPGSSYEQYF
NA | TRBJ2-3 | NA | TRBV6-8 | TGTGCCAGCAGTCAAGACCCGGGCCCCGCGCGGGCAGATACGCAGTATTTT | CASSQDPGPARADTQYF
TRBD2 | TRBJ2-3 | few | TRBV28 | TGTGCCACCCTAACAGCGGGAGCGGGGCTCACAGATACGCAGTATTTT | CATLTAGAGLTDTQYF
NA | TRBJ2-5 | many | TRBV7-2 | TGTGCCAGCAGCTTAGCTCGGGCTCAAGAGACCCAGTACTTC | CASSLARAQETQYF